These T cell receptor beta chains were read from a single sample in a study of shared clonotypes between healthy human individuals. Some clones are missing from TCRdb's copy, which holds only in-frame ones; the method was immunoSEQ multiplex PCR. In the table there are 800,000 to 1,200,000 clones, roughly 74% of which are singletons. The specimen was memory CD4+ T cells from PBMCs. These receptors were obtained from a man younger than 30 in good health. Some clones in this sample may be carry-over from other donors' samples. Both conserved end residues are part of each CDR3. The order of the fields is CDR3 DNA, CDR3 protein, D gene, J gene, clone size, V gene. A D gene is named only where the DNA matches it firmly. Only some rows state a clone size, as once, few, many or a class for expanded clones.

TGCAGCGTTGAAGGACAGAATTTATACGAGCAGTACTTC,CSVEGQNLYEQYF,NA,TRBJ2-7,NA,TRBV29-1
TGTGCCAGCAGCCTAGCTAATAGCGGGAGGGTCCACGAGCAGTACTTC,CASSLANSGRVHEQYF,TRBD2,TRBJ2-7,NA,TRBV4-2
TGTGCCAGCAGCTTACCTCGGGGGGGAGCCTACGAGCAGTACTTC,CASSLPRGGAYEQYF,TRBD2,TRBJ2-7,NA,TRBV7-2
TGTGCCAGCGGTAACAGGGGGCTGGGGGAAAAACTGTTTTTT,CASGNRGLGEKLFF,TRBD1,TRBJ1-4,NA,TRBV7-6
TGCGCCAGCAGCTCGGCGTGGAACACTGAAGCTTTCTTT,CASSSAWNTEAFF,NA,TRBJ1-1,few,TRBV5-1
TGTGCCAGCAGGGAAAGACAGGGGTGTGTCTTC,CASRERQGCVF,TRBD1,TRBJ1-2,NA,TRBV28
TGTGCCAGCAGGTCCACAGGGGTGGAGGAGACCCAGTACTTC,CASRSTGVEETQYF,TRBD1,TRBJ2-5,NA,TRBV6-1
TGTGCCATTCTTGAGGGAGGTGAAGCTTTCTTT,CAILEGGEAFF,NA,TRBJ1-1,NA,TRBV21-1
TGCAGTGCCAGCCGGGAGAATACGCAGTATTTT,CSASRENTQYF,NA,TRBJ2-3,few,TRBV20-1
TGTGCCTGGAGCGGGGACAGGGGCGGCGAGCAGTACTTC,CAWSGDRGGEQYF,TRBD1,TRBJ2-7,NA,TRBV30
TGTGCCAGCAGCTCGGGACTAGCGGGAGGACTACGCACAGATACGCAGTATTTT,CASSSGLAGGLRTDTQYF,TRBD2,TRBJ2-3,once,TRBV9
TGCGCCAGCAGCTTGTATTCAACAGATACGCAGTATTTT,CASSLYSTDTQYF,NA,TRBJ2-3,NA,TRBV5-1
TGTGCCAGCAGCCCTCGGACAGGGGATGAGCAGTTCTTC,CASSPRTGDEQFF,TRBD1,TRBJ2-1,NA,TRBV11-3
TGTGCCAGCAGTCTTGCTAGCGGGGCTTCCTCCTACAATGAGCAGTTCTTC,CASSLASGASSYNEQFF,TRBD2,TRBJ2-1,once,TRBV9
TGTGCCAGCAACACGAACACCGGGGAGCTGTTTTTT,CASNTNTGELFF,NA,TRBJ2-2,NA,TRBV28
TGCAGCGTTGGTTCAGAAAGCTCCTACAATGAGCAGTTCTTC,CSVGSESSYNEQFF,NA,TRBJ2-1,NA,TRBV29-1
TGTGCCAGCAGCTTGGGGGTCAAATCGTACGGCTACACCTTC,CASSLGVKSYGYTF,NA,TRBJ1-2,few,TRBV5-4
TGCGCCAGCAGCTTGGTTCTAGCAGCCGACACCGGGGAGCTGTTTTTT,CASSLVLAADTGELFF,NA,TRBJ2-2,NA,TRBV5-1
TGTGCCAGCAGCCTTCGTGGACAGGGGGCCTTCACAGATACGCAGTATTTT,CASSLRGQGAFTDTQYF,TRBD1,TRBJ2-3,NA,TRBV7-9
TGTGCCAGCAGCTCGGTAGGCGCGGGACGACAGTTCTTC,CASSSVGAGRQFF,NA,TRBJ2-1,NA,TRBV7-3
TGTGCCAGCCTAAAGGACCGGAACTACGAGCAGTACTTC,CASLKDRNYEQYF,NA,TRBJ2-7,once,TRBV6-5
TGCGCCAGCAGTGAATCCCGAAGGGGGGGTGAAAAACTGTTTTTT,CASSESRRGGEKLFF,NA,TRBJ1-4,NA,TRBV10-1
TGTGCCAGCTCACCGCTTAAAATGGGGGGCCACGAGCAGTACTTC,CASSPLKMGGHEQYF,NA,TRBJ2-7,NA,TRBV18
TGTGCCAGCAGGTCAATAGCGGGAAAGTACAATGAGCAGTTCTTC,CASRSIAGKYNEQFF,TRBD2,TRBJ2-1,NA,TRBV11-2
TGTGCCAGCAGCTTGGTTTCGGGCCCCAGTGATCAGCCCCAGCATTTT,CASSLVSGPSDQPQHF,NA,TRBJ1-5,NA,TRBV7-2
TGTGCCAGCGGAAGGGACACCCCTAAGAACACCTTC,CASGRDTPKNTF,NA,TRBJ1-2,NA,TRBV28
TGTGCCAGCAGTGAAGGGTTCCCTGTGAGGGGGGGCACTGAAGCTTTCTTT,CASSEGFPVRGGTEAFF,NA,TRBJ1-1,NA,TRBV6-1
TGTGCCAGCAGTTCCCAAGGACATGCGGCTTTCTTT,CASSSQGHAAFF,NA,TRBJ1-1,NA,TRBV6-5
TGTGCCAGCACCCTTACCCCCTGGCGGGGGCCTCAGCCCCAGCATTTT,CASTLTPWRGPQPQHF,NA,TRBJ1-5,NA,TRBV28
TGTGCCAGCCATAGACAGGGGGCGGCTCAGCCCCAGCATTTT,CASHRQGAAQPQHF,TRBD1,TRBJ1-5,NA,TRBV28
TGTGCCAGCAGCAAATTTCGGCGGAGGGAGAACACTGAAGCTTTCTTT,CASSKFRRRENTEAFF,NA,TRBJ1-1,NA,TRBV21-1
TGTGCCAGCAGTTTATCGGACTATGGCTACACCTTC,CASSLSDYGYTF,NA,TRBJ1-2,NA,TRBV28
TGTGCCAGCAGTAGTACAATTAATTCACCCCTCCACTTT,CASSSTINSPLHF,NA,TRBJ1-6,few,TRBV6-6